The 26 T cell receptor beta chains given below trace back to one sample, sequenced in a study of blood T cell repertoires in COVID-19 (dated by TCRdb to about 2020). Library construction relied on the immunoSEQ multiplex PCR assay. Imported from immuneACCESS, the table was reduced by TCRdb to in-frame sequences with V and J called. These copies leave out some clones; in studies compared against another copy, an unresolved V gene accounts for under half, and the cause of the remainder is not known. Within this sample are around 480,000 clones, with about 91% of them counted one time only. The ten largest account for around 13% of the sample. Sequencing was carried out using peripheral blood. All receptors come from a woman aged 45-59 years with COVID-19, enrolled during active disease.

The chain joins TRBV5-1 to TRBJ2-1; no reliable D call. Trimming stripped 1 base from V and 7 bases from J, with 9 bases between. CDR1 and CDR2 (germline): SGHRS, YFSETQ. The CDR3 has 13 amino acids. CDR3 DNA sequence: TGCGCCAGCAGCTTGTCAAGTGCGAATGAGCAGTTCTTC. The encoded protein is CASSLSSANEQFF.

This clone showed up just a few times. This sample includes further DNA sequences coding for the same CDR3. The chain employs TRBV18 and TRBJ2-3, with 8 bases aligning to TRBD2. The CDR3 runs 15 residues. Germline CDR1 is KGHSH and CDR2 is LQKENI. The J segment lost 1 base and the V segment lost 2 bases, leaving 2 bases of the junction unmatched. CDR3 nucleotides: TGTGCCAGCTCACCATCGCGGGGGGGCACAGATACGCAGTATTTT. Its translation is CASSPSRGGTDTQYF.

This chain links TRBV9 with TRBJ2-6; TRBD1 might be the D (6 bases). From germline, CDR1 is SGDLS and CDR2 YYNGEE. Trimming took 4 bases from V and 2 from J, leaving 13 bases between them. The CDR3 is 16 residues long. The CDR3 coding sequence is TGTGCCAGCAGCCCCCAGGGGCCGACTGGGGCCAACGTCCTGACTTTC. Protein: CASSPQGPTGANVLTF.

DNA of the CDR3: TGTGCCAGCAGTGTACCCGGGGGCACAGATACGCAGTATTTT. Its protein is CASSVPGGTDTQYF. The gene calls are TRBV2 and TRBJ2-3; D may be TRBD2 (5 bases). The germline gives CDR1 SNHLY, CDR2 FYNNEI. The ends were cut back, 4 bases at V and 1 base at J, with 9 bases in the middle. The CDR3 sequence is 14 residues long.

This sequence joins TRBV28 and TRBJ1-4; a weak D match, TRBD1 (6 bases). V lost 6 bases to trimming and J lost 4 bases, with 15 bases between them. This CDR3 region has 15 residues. Germline V gives CDR1 MDHEN, CDR2 SYDVKM. The CDR3: CASRRRGGGNEKLFF. CDR3 sequence (DNA): TGTGCCAGCAGGCGAAGGGGGGGAGGTAATGAAAAACTGTTTTTT.

The chain links TRBV10-2 to TRBJ2-5; TRBD1 is a possible D gene (5 bases). The length of the CDR3 is 13 residues. V gave up 5 bases and J gave up 1 base, with 8 bases separating them. CDR1 is WSHSY and CDR2 is SAAADI in the germline V gene. Here the CDR3 reads CASSSGSQETQYF. In nucleotides, the CDR3 is TGCGCCAGCAGTTCAGGGTCCCAAGAGACCCAGTACTTC.

V and J are TRBV19 and TRBJ2-7; D not resolved. Per the germline V gene, CDR1 is LNHDA and CDR2 is SQIVND (reference sequence). This CDR3 comprises 15 residues. Trimming left V 2 bases short and J 4 bases short, with 15 bases between. The CDR3 spells CASSILDGGLYEQYF. DNA of the CDR3: TGTGCCAGTAGTATACTCGACGGCGGATTATACGAGCAGTACTTC. Full variable domain (outside the CDR3, taken from reference TRBV19 and TRBJ2-7): DGGITQSPKYLFRKEGQNVTLSCEQNLNHDAMYWYRQDPGQGLRLIYYSQIVNDFQKGDIAEGYSVSREKKESFPLTVTSAQKNPTAFYLCASSILDGGLYEQYFGPGTRLTVT.

CDR3 sequence: CASTRTGGYGYTF. The CDR3 DNA is TGTGCCAGCACAAGGACAGGGGGTTATGGCTACACCTTC. This rearrangement joins TRBV6-5 to TRBJ1-2; 10 nucleotides line up with TRBD1. Germline CDR1 MNHEY, CDR2 SVGAGI. J was trimmed by 5 bases and V by 7 bases; bases with no gene match: 4. The CDR3 consists of 13 residues.

CDR3 amino acids: CASSMRGRRNTIYF. The DNA for the CDR3 is TGTGCCAGTAGTATGCGGGGTAGGAGAAACACCATATATTTT. V gene TRBV19 combines with J gene TRBJ1-3; no definite D call. The CDR3 runs to 14 residues. Germline V lookup: CDR1 LNHDA, CDR2 SQIVND (reference sequence). Trimming cost V 3 bases and J 5 bases, with 11 bases left between them.

The chain joins TRBV5-6 to TRBJ1-4; the match to TRBD1 covers 9 bases. This CDR3 comprises 17 residues. J was trimmed by 2 bases and V by 0 bases; bases with no gene match: 5. CDR1 and CDR2 from the germline V gene are SGHDT and YYEEEE. The CDR3 sequence is CASSLGTGGRTNEKLFF. In DNA, the CDR3 is TGTGCCAGCAGCTTGGGCACAGGGGGCAGGACTAATGAAAAACTGTTTTTT.

This chain links TRBV5-4 with TRBJ1-4; 7 nucleotides line up with TRBD1. The CDR3 length is 19 residues. Germline V gene lookup returns CDR1 SGHNT and CDR2 YYREEE (reference sequence). V lost 1 base, J lost 7 bases, and 19 bases stayed unmatched. The CDR3 loop reads CASSLQPGQRIISSEKLFF. The CDR3 region has the DNA TGTGCCAGCAGCTTGCAACCGGGACAGAGGATCATCTCCTCTGAAAAACTGTTTTTT.

V gene TRBV7-2 combines with J gene TRBJ2-5, with D unclear. Germline loops: CDR1 SGHTA, CDR2 FQGNSA. V lost 1 base to trimming and J lost 5 bases, with 11 bases between them. The CDR3 spans 14 residues. DNA of the CDR3: TGTGCCAGCAGCTTAGAGTTTGCCGAGGAGACCCAGTACTTC. Protein product: CASSLEFAEETQYF.

The V gene is TRBV4-1, the J gene TRBJ2-7, with TRBD1 matching over 10 bases. CDR1 and CDR2 from the germline V gene are MGHRA and YSYEKL. V lost 0 bases to trimming and J lost 3 bases; unmatched junction nucleotides: 5. This CDR3 comprises 16 residues. CDR3 nucleotides: TGCGCCAGCAGCCAAGATCGAGGGACAGGGGACTACGAGCAGTACTTC. It encodes CASSQDRGTGDYEQYF.

The rearrangement joins TRBV5-1 to TRBJ2-2, with TRBD2 matching over 15 bases. This CDR3 has 17 amino acids. V lost 1 base to trimming and J lost 7 bases; unmatched junction nucleotides: 5. Germline-derived CDR1 and CDR2 are SGHRS and YFSETQ. The CDR3 bases are TGCGCCAGCAGCTTGCGGACTAGCGGGGGGGCGAACGGGGAGCTGTTTTTT. It translates to CASSLRTSGGANGELFF.

This clone was counted once. The chain recombines TRBV28 with TRBJ1-1; D uncertain. CDR1 is MDHEN, CDR2 SYDVKM, per germline. V gave up 8 bases and J gave up 0 bases, with 10 bases separating them. The CDR3 has 13 residues. The CDR3 sequence: CASGSGLNTEAFF. In DNA, the CDR3 is TGTGCCAGCGGATCGGGGTTGAACACTGAAGCTTTCTTT.

This clone has a handful of counts. The chain couples TRBV18 to TRBJ1-3, with 9 bases identical to TRBD1. This CDR3 comprises 17 residues. Trimming cost V 3 bases and J 0 bases; bases outside gene matches: 6. Germline V gene lookup returns CDR1 KGHSH and CDR2 LQKENI. The CDR3 protein is CASSPRTGVTSGNTIYF. In DNA form, the CDR3 reads TGTGCCAGCTCACCCAGGACAGGGGTAACCTCTGGAAACACCATATATTTT.

V is TRBV19 and J is TRBJ1-5; D gene ambiguous. This CDR3 region has 13 residues. The germline CDR1 and CDR2 sequences are LNHDA and SQIVND (reference sequence). V was trimmed by 5 bases and J by 4 bases, leaving 9 bases between them. The CDR3 DNA reads TGTGCCAGTAGTCCCGGGATGAATCAGCCCCAGCATTTT. Amino acids: CASSPGMNQPQHF.

The J gene is TRBJ1-1, the V gene TRBV12-3 or TRBV12-4; D not resolved. V lost 3 bases and J 4 bases, leaving 9 bases between the germline ends. The CDR3 runs to 13 residues. DNA for the CDR3: TGTGCCAGCAGTTTTGGACTGAGCACTGAAGCTTTCTTT. Residues: CASSFGLSTEAFF.

The chain combines TRBV4-1 with TRBJ1-6; D is ambiguous. This CDR3 comprises 16 residues. The V and J ends lost 0 bases and 9 bases respectively, with 15 bases between them. Germline assignment: CDR1 MGHRA and CDR2 YSYEKL. CDR3 in amino acids: CASSQEPGGFGSPLHF. CDR3 DNA sequence: TGCGCCAGCAGCCAAGAGCCGGGAGGTTTCGGTTCACCCCTCCACTTT.

The rearrangement joins TRBV5-1 to TRBJ2-2; D remains ambiguous. CDR1 SGHRS and CDR2 YFSETQ come from the germline V gene. Trimming cost V 2 bases and J 3 bases, with 8 bases left between them. The CDR3 contains 14 residues. The CDR3 DNA sequence: TGCGCCAGCAGCTTCAACAGAGACACCGGGGAGCTGTTTTTT. It yields the protein CASSFNRDTGELFF.

V and J are TRBV7-8 and TRBJ1-1; D is ambiguous. The germline V gene has CDR1 SGHVS and CDR2 FQNEAQ. The ends were cut back, 2 bases at V and 1 base at J, with 8 bases in the middle. The CDR3 runs 14 residues. Here the CDR3 DNA reads TGTGCCAGCAGCTTAATAGGCGGGAACACTGAAGCTTTCTTT. Amino acid sequence: CASSLIGGNTEAFF.

The table lists this clone with a count of one. The chain links TRBV28 to TRBJ1-5; 12 positions match TRBD1. V was pared by 3 bases and J by 5 bases, with 5 bases of the junction left unmatched. This CDR3 has 16 residues. Germline V lookup: CDR1 MDHEN, CDR2 SYDVKM. In DNA form, the CDR3 reads TGTGCCAGCAGTTTTGGGGACAGGGGGCGCGATCAGCCCCAGCATTTT. Translation: CASSFGDRGRDQPQHF.

The chain is built from TRBV28 and TRBJ1-2; D remains ambiguous. V lost 1 base, J lost 1 base, and 4 bases lay in between. The CDR3 has 13 residues. Germline CDR1 and CDR2: MDHEN and SYDVKM. The CDR3, as DNA: TGTGCCAGCAGTTTATCCGGTAACTATGGCTACACCTTC. Its protein is CASSLSGNYGYTF.

V is TRBV5-1 and J is TRBJ2-6; D call uncertain. This CDR3 is built from 15 residues. Per the germline V gene, CDR1 is SGHRS and CDR2 is YFSETQ. V was clipped by 3 bases and J by 4 bases, with 11 bases between them. The CDR3 loop is CASSSPDLGANVLTF. The CDR3 region has the DNA TGCGCCAGCAGCTCTCCAGACTTGGGGGCCAACGTCCTGACTTTC. Based on the CDR3 plus reference TRBV5-1 and TRBJ2-6, the full variable domain is KAGVTQTPRYLIKTRGQQVTLSCSPISGHRSVSWYQQTPGQGLQFLFEYFSETQRNKGNFPGRFSGRQFSNSRSEMNVSTLELGDSALYLCASSSPDLGANVLTFGAGSRLTVL.

This clone has a single count. The chain employs TRBV24-1 and TRBJ2-1; D remains unclear. With 4 bases removed from V and 16 bases from J, the gap between germline ends came to 28 bases. Germline values: CDR1 KGHDR, CDR2 SFDVKD. CDR3 length: 16 residues. CDR3 loop: CATSDLASVATPLLFF. For the CDR3, the DNA is TGTGCCACCAGTGACCTCGCCTCCGTAGCAACCCCCCTCCTTTTCTTC.

The chain has TRBV5-1 and TRBJ2-5; 7 bases are shared with TRBD1. The V and J ends lost 3 bases and 5 bases, in that order; junction bases with no gene match: 10. Germline loops: CDR1 SGHRS, CDR2 YFSETQ. The CDR3 sequence is 15 residues long. CDR3 in amino acids: CASSSPDRVYETQYF. In DNA form, the CDR3 reads TGCGCCAGCAGCTCGCCCGACAGGGTATACGAGACCCAGTACTTC.